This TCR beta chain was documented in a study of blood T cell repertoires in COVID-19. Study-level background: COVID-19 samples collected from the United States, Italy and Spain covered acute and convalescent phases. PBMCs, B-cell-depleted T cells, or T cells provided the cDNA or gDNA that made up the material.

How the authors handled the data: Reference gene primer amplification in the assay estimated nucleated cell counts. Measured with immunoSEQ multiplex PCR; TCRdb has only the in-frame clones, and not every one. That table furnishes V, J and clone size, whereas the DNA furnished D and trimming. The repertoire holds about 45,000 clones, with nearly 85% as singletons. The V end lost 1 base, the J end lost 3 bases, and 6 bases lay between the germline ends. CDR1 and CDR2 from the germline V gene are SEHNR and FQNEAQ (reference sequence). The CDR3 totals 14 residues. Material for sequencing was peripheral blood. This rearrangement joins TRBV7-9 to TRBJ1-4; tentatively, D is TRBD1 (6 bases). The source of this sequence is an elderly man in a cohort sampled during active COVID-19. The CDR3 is CASSLGQANEKLFF. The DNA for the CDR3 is TGTGCCAGCAGCTTAGGACAGGCTAATGAAAAACTGTTTTTT.